A selection of T cell receptor beta chains follows, all from one sample in a study of T cell responses to AZD1222 COVID-19 vaccine. Data came from immunoSEQ multiplex PCR; TCRdb stores just in-frame clones and leaves some out. The sample contains 140,000 to 150,000 clones, 75% to 90% of which appear only once. The source material was peripheral blood, sampled on day 0 of AZD1222 vaccination. All receptors derive from an adult in good health. Both conserved end residues are part of each CDR3. D genes are given only for firm matches. Clone size, where shown, is once, few, many, or a class for clones that have expanded.

d_gene: NA
j_gene: TRBJ1-1
abundance: once
v_gene: TRBV28
CDR3aa: CASSRQAPEAFF
CDR3nt: TGTGCCAGCAGTCGACAGGCCCCTGAAGCTTTCTTT

d_gene: TRBD1
j_gene: TRBJ1-5
abundance: NA
v_gene: TRBV19
CDR3aa: CASSIARDRGGNQPQHF
CDR3nt: TGTGCCAGTAGTATAGCCCGGGACAGGGGAGGCAATCAGCCCCAGCATTTT

d_gene: NA
j_gene: TRBJ1-1
abundance: NA
v_gene: TRBV30
CDR3aa: CAWRQGNTEAFF
CDR3nt: TGTGCCTGGAGACAGGGGAACACTGAAGCTTTCTTT

d_gene: TRBD2
j_gene: TRBJ2-7
abundance: NA
v_gene: TRBV7-8
CDR3aa: CASSPRPTSGGTYEQYF
CDR3nt: TGTGCCAGCAGCCCGCGCCCGACTAGCGGGGGAACCTACGAGCAGTACTTC

d_gene: NA
j_gene: TRBJ1-2
abundance: NA
v_gene: TRBV3-1/TRBV3-2
CDR3aa: CASSQDDRFGYTF
CDR3nt: TGTGCCAGCAGCCAAGATGATAGGTTTGGCTACACCTTC

d_gene: TRBD1
j_gene: TRBJ1-2
abundance: NA
v_gene: TRBV6-5
CDR3aa: CASFRTGTGNYGYTF
CDR3nt: TGTGCCAGCTTCCGAACGGGGACAGGGAACTATGGCTACACCTTC

d_gene: NA
j_gene: TRBJ2-7
abundance: NA
v_gene: TRBV3-1/TRBV3-2
CDR3aa: CASSRGGYEQYF
CDR3nt: TGTGCCAGCAGCCGAGGAGGATACGAGCAGTACTTC

d_gene: TRBD1
j_gene: TRBJ1-1
abundance: NA
v_gene: TRBV18
CDR3aa: CASSPRTGGRTEAFF
CDR3nt: TGTGCCAGCTCACCACGGACAGGCGGTCGGACTGAAGCTTTCTTT

d_gene: NA
j_gene: TRBJ1-5
abundance: NA
v_gene: TRBV5-5
CDR3aa: CASSLAQATGNQPQHF
CDR3nt: TGTGCCAGCAGCTTGGCCCAAGCCACTGGCAATCAGCCCCAGCATTTT

d_gene: NA
j_gene: TRBJ2-2
abundance: once
v_gene: TRBV9
CDR3aa: CASSVGMAGANTGELFF
CDR3nt: TGTGCCAGCAGCGTAGGAATGGCAGGAGCGAACACCGGGGAGCTGTTTTTT

d_gene: NA
j_gene: TRBJ2-1
abundance: NA
v_gene: TRBV7-9
CDR3aa: CASSPRRRDHYNEQFF
CDR3nt: TGTGCCAGCAGCCCGCGGCGCAGGGATCATTACAATGAGCAGTTCTTC

d_gene: NA
j_gene: TRBJ1-1
abundance: NA
v_gene: TRBV5-4
CDR3aa: CASSLGITSLGAFF
CDR3nt: TGTGCCAGCAGCTTGGGCATTACTTCGTTAGGAGCTTTCTTT

d_gene: NA
j_gene: TRBJ2-2
abundance: NA
v_gene: TRBV6-6
CDR3aa: CASSNPGTANTGELFF
CDR3nt: TGTGCCAGCAGTAACCCCGGGACTGCGAACACCGGGGAGCTGTTTTTT

d_gene: NA
j_gene: TRBJ1-3
abundance: NA
v_gene: TRBV19
CDR3aa: CASSTRGRNTIYF
CDR3nt: TGTGCCAGTAGTACGCGGGGAAGAAACACCATATATTTT

d_gene: NA
j_gene: TRBJ1-5
abundance: NA
v_gene: TRBV11-2
CDR3aa: CASSLDNSNQPQHF
CDR3nt: TGTGCCAGCAGCTTGGATAATAGCAATCAGCCCCAGCATTTT

d_gene: NA
j_gene: TRBJ2-7
abundance: NA
v_gene: TRBV27
CDR3aa: CASSPRLSYEQYF
CDR3nt: TGTGCCAGCAGTCCTAGACTATCCTACGAGCAGTACTTC

d_gene: TRBD2
j_gene: TRBJ2-7
abundance: NA
v_gene: TRBV25-1
CDR3aa: CASRGGIGSSYEQYF
CDR3nt: TGTGCCAGCAGGGGGGGGATAGGGAGCTCCTACGAGCAGTACTTC

d_gene: TRBD1
j_gene: TRBJ2-3
abundance: NA
v_gene: TRBV6-4
CDR3aa: CASSRTGGSDTQYF
CDR3nt: TGTGCCAGCAGTCGGACAGGGGGCAGTGATACGCAGTATTTT

d_gene: TRBD1
j_gene: TRBJ1-3
abundance: NA
v_gene: TRBV20-1
CDR3aa: CSASVKGAGNTIYF
CDR3nt: TGCAGTGCTAGTGTTAAGGGGGCGGGAAACACCATATATTTT

d_gene: NA
j_gene: TRBJ1-2
abundance: NA
v_gene: TRBV9
CDR3aa: CASSVDANYGYTF
CDR3nt: TGTGCCAGCAGCGTCGACGCGAACTATGGCTACACCTTC

d_gene: TRBD1
j_gene: TRBJ1-4
abundance: NA
v_gene: TRBV5-6
CDR3aa: CASSLVARGPDQKLFF
CDR3nt: TGTGCCAGCAGCTTGGTAGCTAGGGGGCCTGATCAAAAACTGTTTTTT

d_gene: NA
j_gene: TRBJ2-3
abundance: NA
v_gene: TRBV21-1
CDR3aa: CASSKVYFPSAHTDTQYF
CDR3nt: TGTGCCAGCAGCAAGGTATACTTCCCCTCCGCGCACACAGATACGCAGTATTTT

d_gene: NA
j_gene: TRBJ2-7
abundance: once
v_gene: TRBV14
CDR3aa: CASSAFPRDTYEQYF
CDR3nt: TGTGCCAGCAGCGCCTTTCCTCGGGACACCTACGAGCAGTACTTC

d_gene: NA
j_gene: TRBJ2-1
abundance: NA
v_gene: TRBV3-1/TRBV3-2
CDR3aa: CASSQEVTSEQFF
CDR3nt: TGTGCCAGCAGCCAAGAAGTTACGAGTGAGCAGTTCTTC

d_gene: NA
j_gene: TRBJ1-5
abundance: NA
v_gene: TRBV21-1
CDR3aa: CASSKGVGDGQPQHF
CDR3nt: TGTGCCAGCAGCAAAGGGGTAGGGGACGGTCAGCCCCAGCATTTT

d_gene: NA
j_gene: TRBJ1-1
abundance: once
v_gene: TRBV27
CDR3aa: CASKGVLNTEAFF
CDR3nt: TGTGCCAGCAAAGGAGTCTTGAACACTGAAGCTTTCTTT

d_gene: NA
j_gene: TRBJ2-2
abundance: NA
v_gene: TRBV7-9
CDR3aa: CASSSTAAWELFF
CDR3nt: TGTGCCAGCAGCTCGACTGCTGCCTGGGAGCTGTTTTTT

d_gene: NA
j_gene: TRBJ2-7
abundance: NA
v_gene: TRBV5-5
CDR3aa: CASSLDGIGGPYEQYF
CDR3nt: TGTGCCAGCAGCTTGGACGGGATCGGGGGGCCCTACGAGCAGTACTTC

d_gene: NA
j_gene: TRBJ1-1
abundance: NA
v_gene: TRBV3-1/TRBV3-2
CDR3aa: CASSPLGGMNTEAFF
CDR3nt: TGTGCCAGCAGCCCGTTGGGGGGAATGAACACTGAAGCTTTCTTT

d_gene: NA
j_gene: TRBJ2-1
abundance: few
v_gene: TRBV6-2/TRBV6-3
CDR3aa: CASSLREGYNEQFF
CDR3nt: TGTGCCAGCAGTTTACGGGAAGGGTACAATGAGCAGTTCTTC

d_gene: TRBD2
j_gene: TRBJ2-1
abundance: once
v_gene: TRBV6-5
CDR3aa: CASSYSGGSLNEQFF
CDR3nt: TGTGCCAGCAGTTACTCCGGCGGGAGTTTGAATGAGCAGTTCTTC

d_gene: NA
j_gene: TRBJ2-7
abundance: NA
v_gene: TRBV30
CDR3aa: CATGQYEQYF
CDR3nt: TGTGCCACCGGACAGTACGAGCAGTACTTC

d_gene: NA
j_gene: TRBJ1-2
abundance: NA
v_gene: TRBV5-1
CDR3aa: CASSLAGTLYGYTF
CDR3nt: TGCGCCAGCAGCTTGGCGGGGACGCTATATGGCTACACCTTC

d_gene: NA
j_gene: TRBJ1-4
abundance: NA
v_gene: TRBV19
CDR3aa: CASSIWGEKLFF
CDR3nt: TGTGCCAGTAGTATTTGGGGTGAAAAACTGTTTTTT

d_gene: NA
j_gene: TRBJ2-1
abundance: NA
v_gene: TRBV5-6
CDR3aa: CAGSRSKGVHEQFF
CDR3nt: TGTGCCGGCAGCCGTTCAAAAGGTGTCCATGAGCAGTTCTTC

d_gene: TRBD1
j_gene: TRBJ2-1
abundance: NA
v_gene: TRBV11-2
CDR3aa: CASSSYRDRGYNEQFF
CDR3nt: TGTGCCAGCAGCTCCTACCGGGACAGGGGTTACAATGAGCAGTTCTTC

d_gene: NA
j_gene: TRBJ2-1
abundance: NA
v_gene: TRBV27
CDR3aa: CASSWQGTYNEQFF
CDR3nt: TGTGCCAGCAGTTGGCAGGGGACTTACAATGAGCAGTTCTTC

d_gene: NA
j_gene: TRBJ2-5
abundance: NA
v_gene: TRBV19
CDR3aa: CASSIWAGQETQYF
CDR3nt: TGTGCCAGTAGTATATGGGCCGGACAAGAGACCCAGTACTTC

d_gene: NA
j_gene: TRBJ2-7
abundance: NA
v_gene: TRBV5-3
CDR3aa: CARSGGPTRLSYEQYF
CDR3nt: TGTGCCAGAAGCGGGGGGCCGACCCGTCTCTCCTACGAGCAGTACTTC

d_gene: NA
j_gene: TRBJ1-2
abundance: NA
v_gene: TRBV19
CDR3aa: CASSIDRAVRGYTF
CDR3nt: TGTGCCAGTAGTATAGACAGGGCCGTCCGGGGCTACACCTTC

d_gene: TRBD2
j_gene: TRBJ2-3
abundance: NA
v_gene: TRBV19
CDR3aa: CASSIPGLAVYF
CDR3nt: TGTGCCAGTAGTATTCCGGGACTAGCGGTGTATTTT

d_gene: TRBD1
j_gene: TRBJ1-3
abundance: NA
v_gene: TRBV30
CDR3aa: CAWRQGASGNTIYF
CDR3nt: TGTGCCTGGAGACAGGGGGCGTCTGGAAACACCATATATTTT

d_gene: NA
j_gene: TRBJ1-1
abundance: NA
v_gene: TRBV3-1/TRBV3-2
CDR3aa: CASSQEWWTEAFF
CDR3nt: TGTGCCAGCAGCCAAGAGTGGTGGACTGAAGCTTTCTTT

d_gene: NA
j_gene: TRBJ2-5
abundance: NA
v_gene: TRBV30
CDR3aa: CAWSAPYQETQYF
CDR3nt: TGTGCCTGGAGTGCCCCGTACCAAGAGACCCAGTACTTC

d_gene: TRBD1
j_gene: TRBJ1-4
abundance: NA
v_gene: TRBV13
CDR3aa: CASSFSGTGAPEKLFF
CDR3nt: TGTGCCAGCAGCTTTTCCGGGACAGGGGCCCCTGAAAAACTGTTTTTT

d_gene: TRBD1
j_gene: TRBJ1-1
abundance: NA
v_gene: TRBV5-6
CDR3aa: CASDRGGNTEAFF
CDR3nt: TGTGCCAGCGACAGGGGGGGGAACACTGAAGCTTTCTTT

d_gene: NA
j_gene: TRBJ2-7
abundance: NA
v_gene: TRBV28
CDR3aa: CASSLSPDYEQYF
CDR3nt: TGTGCCAGCAGTTTGTCGCCAGACTACGAGCAGTACTTC

d_gene: TRBD1
j_gene: TRBJ2-5
abundance: NA
v_gene: TRBV24-1
CDR3aa: CATSDPLGGQGRTQYF
CDR3nt: TGTGCCACCAGTGATCCTTTGGGGGGACAGGGACGGACCCAGTACTTC

d_gene: NA
j_gene: TRBJ2-5
abundance: NA
v_gene: TRBV3-1/TRBV3-2
CDR3aa: CASSQPEETQYF
CDR3nt: TGTGCCAGCAGCCAGCCGGAAGAGACCCAGTACTTC

d_gene: NA
j_gene: TRBJ1-2
abundance: NA
v_gene: TRBV11-2
CDR3aa: CASSFPGLGGYTF
CDR3nt: TGTGCCAGCAGCTTTCCGGGGCTTGGGGGCTACACCTTC

d_gene: NA
j_gene: TRBJ1-3
abundance: once
v_gene: TRBV3-1/TRBV3-2
CDR3aa: CVSSHSSGNTIYF
CDR3nt: TGTGTCAGCAGCCACTCCTCTGGAAACACCATATATTTT

d_gene: TRBD1
j_gene: TRBJ1-2
abundance: NA
v_gene: TRBV6-6
CDR3aa: CASSRDRVNYGYTF
CDR3nt: TGTGCCAGCAGTAGAGACAGGGTAAACTATGGCTACACCTTC

d_gene: TRBD2
j_gene: TRBJ2-3
abundance: NA
v_gene: TRBV4-2
CDR3aa: CARRLTSGGKDTQYF
CDR3nt: TGTGCCAGGAGGCTGACTAGCGGGGGGAAAGATACGCAGTATTTT

d_gene: NA
j_gene: TRBJ1-6
abundance: NA
v_gene: TRBV4-1
CDR3aa: CASSHGSSYNSPLHF
CDR3nt: TGCGCCAGCAGCCACGGGAGCTCCTATAATTCACCCCTCCACTTT

d_gene: NA
j_gene: TRBJ2-1
abundance: NA
v_gene: TRBV7-9
CDR3aa: CASSLGSLKGFEQFF
CDR3nt: TGTGCCAGCAGCCTCGGGTCATTAAAAGGATTTGAGCAGTTCTTC